The present TCR beta chain was sequenced within a study of shared clonotypes between healthy human individuals. The study, taken as a whole, reports: Compared with memory subsets, naive subsets generally had larger estimated richness. When naive CD4 clonotypes were compared across a few donors, approximately 5% were shared.

The authors split each subset's genomic DNA evenly across several immunoSEQ plates. The authors loaded 150 to 250 ng DNA, about 30,000 T cell genomes, into sorted-subset replicate PCRs. Method: immunoSEQ multiplex PCR; TCRdb's copy keeps in-frame clones and lacks some. In the table there are roughly 2,300,000 clones, around 93% of which are singletons. V dropped 4 bases and J dropped 0; count of bases not matched to a gene: 6. The CDR3 is 16 residues long. The V gene's germline CDR1 is MNHEY and CDR2 SVGAGI. Concerning this clone itself: No antigen is known for it.

The TCR originated in a man aged 18 to 29 in good health. Some clones in this sample may be carry-over from other donors' samples. Sample: naive CD4+ T cells from PBMCs. Specified subset: CD45RA+ positively selected. The chain is built from TRBV6-5 and TRBJ1-3; TRBD1 aligns across 7 bases. CDR3 sequence (DNA): TGTGCCAGCAGTTTGATCCGGGACAGCTCTGGAAACACCATATATTTT. This sequence encodes CASSLIRDSSGNTIYF.